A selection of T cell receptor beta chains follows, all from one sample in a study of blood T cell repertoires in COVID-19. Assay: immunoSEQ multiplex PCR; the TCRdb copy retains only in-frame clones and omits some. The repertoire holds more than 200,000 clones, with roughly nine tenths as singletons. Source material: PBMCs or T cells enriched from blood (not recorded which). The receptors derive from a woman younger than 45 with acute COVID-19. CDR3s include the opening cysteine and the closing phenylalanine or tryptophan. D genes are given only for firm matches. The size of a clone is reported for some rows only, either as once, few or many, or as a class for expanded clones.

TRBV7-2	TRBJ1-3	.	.	TGTGCCAGCAGCTTATCCCGGCCCCAGAGGAACACCATATATTTT	CASSLSRPQRNTIYF
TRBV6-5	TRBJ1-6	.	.	TGTGCCAGCAAAGGAGGCGTTAGATCACCCCTCCACTTT	CASKGGVRSPLHF
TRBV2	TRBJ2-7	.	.	TGTGCCAGCAGGGCAAGGGGCCAAACCTACGAGCAGTACTTC	CASRARGQTYEQYF
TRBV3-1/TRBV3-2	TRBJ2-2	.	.	TGTGCCAGCAGCTCCTGGGACTCCCCAGCCGGGGAGCTGTTTTTT	CASSSWDSPAGELFF
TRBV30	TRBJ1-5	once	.	TGTGCCTGGAGTGTACGCGGGGGGGCACAGCCCCAGCATTTT	CAWSVRGGAQPQHF
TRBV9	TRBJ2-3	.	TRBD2	TGTGCCAGCAGCGTAGGGACTAGCGGGGGGTACTACACAGATACGCAGTATTTT	CASSVGTSGGYYTDTQYF
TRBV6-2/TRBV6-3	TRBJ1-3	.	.	TGTGCCAGCAGTTACGGACAGACCTCTGGAAACACCATATATTTT	CASSYGQTSGNTIYF
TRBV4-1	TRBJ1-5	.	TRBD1	TGCGCCAGCAGCCAATTCTCCGGGACAGGGGAGTGGCAGCCCCAGCATTTT	CASSQFSGTGEWQPQHF
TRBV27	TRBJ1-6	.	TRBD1	TGTGCCAGCAGTGGACAGGGGCTTAATTCACCCCTCCACTTT	CASSGQGLNSPLHF
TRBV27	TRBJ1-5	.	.	TGTGCCAGCAGAAAAACCGGGGGCAATCAGCCCCAGCATTTT	CASRKTGGNQPQHF
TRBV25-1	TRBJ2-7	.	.	TGTGCCAGCAGTGAGGTTGGCGGCCCCGGGGAGCAGTACTTC	CASSEVGGPGEQYF
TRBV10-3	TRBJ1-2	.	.	TGTGCCAGCAGCGGGGGAGCTAACTATGGCTACACCTTC	CASSGGANYGYTF
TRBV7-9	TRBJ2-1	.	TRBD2	TGTGCCAGCACCTCCGAGGTGGCTAGCGGGGGTTATGAGCAGTTCTTC	CASTSEVASGGYEQFF
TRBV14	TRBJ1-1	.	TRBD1	TGTGCCAGCAGCCCTTTCACAGGGGACACTGAAGCTTTCTTT	CASSPFTGDTEAFF
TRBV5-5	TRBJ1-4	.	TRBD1	TGTGCCAGCGGCTTACAGGGGTCTAATGAAAAACTGTTTTTT	CASGLQGSNEKLFF
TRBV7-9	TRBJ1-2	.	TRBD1	TGTGCCAGCAGCCCTACAGGGGGCAGGGGCTATGGCTACACCTTC	CASSPTGGRGYGYTF
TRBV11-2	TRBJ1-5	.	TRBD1	TGTGCCAGCAGCTTGAGCCTTGGACAGGGTATCAATCAGCCCCAGCATTTT	CASSLSLGQGINQPQHF
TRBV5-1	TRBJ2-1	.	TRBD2	TGCGCCAGCAGCTTGGGGGGGACTATTAACAATGAGCAGTTCTTC	CASSLGGTINNEQFF
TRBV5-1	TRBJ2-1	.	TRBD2	TGCGCCAGCAGCCCAACTAGCGGGGGCCAGTTCTTC	CASSPTSGGQFF
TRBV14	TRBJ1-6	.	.	TGTGCCAGCAGCCAAGGGCCCAATTCACCCCTCCACTTT	CASSQGPNSPLHF
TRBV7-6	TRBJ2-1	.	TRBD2	TGTGCCAGCAGCCCCCGCGAGGCGGGGGGGCGGGGTGAGCAGTTCTTC	CASSPREAGGRGEQFF
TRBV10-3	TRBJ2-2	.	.	TGTGCCATACCGAATGACGGAGCCTACACCGGGGAGCTGTTTTTT	CAIPNDGAYTGELFF
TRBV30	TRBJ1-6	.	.	TGTGCCTGCCCAGGGGCGAGCTCCTATAATTCACCCCTCCACTTT	CACPGASSYNSPLHF
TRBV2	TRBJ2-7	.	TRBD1	TGTGCCAGCTTCCGGGACAGGGTGGACGAGCAGTACTTC	CASFRDRVDEQYF
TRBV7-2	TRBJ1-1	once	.	TGTGCCAGCAGCTTACGGACAGTAGTCCATGAAGCTTTCTTT	CASSLRTVVHEAFF
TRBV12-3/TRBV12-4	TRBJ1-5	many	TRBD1	TGTGCCAGCCGCTACAGGGGACAGCCCCAGCATTTT	CASRYRGQPQHF
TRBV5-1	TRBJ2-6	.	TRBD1	TGCGCCAGCAGCCGTTACAGGGGGCGTAGCTCTGGGGCCAACGTCCTGACTTTC	CASSRYRGRSSGANVLTF
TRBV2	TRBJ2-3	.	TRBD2	TGTGCCAGCAGCGACAAAGCGGGGGGAAGTCCTTCAAGGCAGTATTTT	CASSDKAGGSPSRQYF
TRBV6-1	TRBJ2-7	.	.	TGTGCCAGCAGTGCTCAGGGGGACCTCCGGCGGGGATACTACGAGCAGTACTTC	CASSAQGDLRRGYYEQYF
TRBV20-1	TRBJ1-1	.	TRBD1	TGCAGTGCTAGTCCCCTATTGGACAGGGCCAGCGCTGAAGCTTTCTTT	CSASPLLDRASAEAFF
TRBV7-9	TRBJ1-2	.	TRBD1	TGTGCCAGCAGCTCGCTTGGCGGGGACAGGGGGCGTCATGGCTACACCTTC	CASSSLGGDRGRHGYTF
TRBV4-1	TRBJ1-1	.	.	TGCGCCAGCAGCCATGGGGCAACTGAAGCTTTCTTT	CASSHGATEAFF
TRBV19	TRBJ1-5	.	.	TGTGCCAGTAGTCGATTGCGGGGGGATAGCAATCAGCCCCAGCATTTT	CASSRLRGDSNQPQHF
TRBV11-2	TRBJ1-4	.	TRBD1	TGTGCCAGCAGCTTTAACAGGGGAGGTGAAAAACTGTTTTTT	CASSFNRGGEKLFF
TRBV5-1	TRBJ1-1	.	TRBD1	TGCGCCAGCAGCTCGGGACAGGTCTGGACTGAAGCTTTCTTT	CASSSGQVWTEAFF
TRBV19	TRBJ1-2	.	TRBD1	TGTGCCAGTAGTACTGGACAGGAACGGGATGGCTACACCTTC	CASSTGQERDGYTF
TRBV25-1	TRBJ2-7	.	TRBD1	TGTGCCAGCAGTGGGCAGGGACAGGGTCCCTACGAGCAGTACTTC	CASSGQGQGPYEQYF
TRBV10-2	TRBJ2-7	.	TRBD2	TGCGCCAGCAGCCTGGGAGGGGAAGGCGAGCAGTACTTC	CASSLGGEGEQYF
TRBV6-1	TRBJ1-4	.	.	TGTGCCAGCAGTGACCCAGGCCAAACTAATGAAAAACTGTTTTTT	CASSDPGQTNEKLFF
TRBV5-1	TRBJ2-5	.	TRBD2	TGCGCCAGCAGCTTTAGCGGGGGGGTACAAGAGACCCAGTACTTC	CASSFSGGVQETQYF
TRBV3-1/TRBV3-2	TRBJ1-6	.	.	TGTGCCAGCAGCCAAGTGCAGCGGAATTCACCCCTCCACTTT	CASSQVQRNSPLHF
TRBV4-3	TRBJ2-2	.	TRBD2	TGCGCCAGCAGCCCTACTAGCGGGGGGGCCGGGGAGCTGTTTTTT	CASSPTSGGAGELFF
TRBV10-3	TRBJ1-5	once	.	TGTGCCATCAGTCGGGACAACCTCGGACAGCCCCAGCATTTT	CAISRDNLGQPQHF
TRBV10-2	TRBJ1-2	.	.	TGCGCCAGCAGTGAGTCGGGGGCCGCCAACTATGGCTACACCTTC	CASSESGAANYGYTF
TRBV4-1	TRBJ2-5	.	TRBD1	TGCGCCAGCAGCCAAGAGAGGGGGACAGTCCAAGAGACCCAGTACTTC	CASSQERGTVQETQYF
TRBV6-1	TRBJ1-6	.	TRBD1	TGTGCCAGCAGTGAAGCCCACAACAGGGGGCTGAGCTCCTATAATTCACCCCTCCACTTT	CASSEAHNRGLSSYNSPLHF
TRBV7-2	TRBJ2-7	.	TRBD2	TGTGCCAGCAGCCCGGGGACTAGCCGAACCTACGAGCAGTACTTC	CASSPGTSRTYEQYF
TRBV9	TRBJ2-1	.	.	TGTGCCAGCAGCGTAGCGGCAGGGGCCAGCGAGCAGTTCTTC	CASSVAAGASEQFF
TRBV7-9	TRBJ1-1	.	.	TGTGCCAGCAGTCTCAGGGAGAACACTGAAGCTTTCTTT	CASSLRENTEAFF
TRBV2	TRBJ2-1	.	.	TGTGCCAGCAGTGGCCTCCGGTCCAATGAGCAGTTCTTC	CASSGLRSNEQFF
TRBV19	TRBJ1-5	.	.	TGTGCCAGTAGTAGGGACTATCAGCCCCAGCATTTT	CASSRDYQPQHF
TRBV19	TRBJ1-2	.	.	TGTGCCAGTAGCTCAAGCGGACAGCCTAACTATGGCTACACCTTC	CASSSSGQPNYGYTF
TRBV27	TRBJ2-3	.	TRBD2	TGTGCCAGCAGTGCTAGCGGGGGGGTAACAGATACGCAGTATTTT	CASSASGGVTDTQYF
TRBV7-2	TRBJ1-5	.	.	TGTGCCAGCAGCTTAGTGGAGGGTAGCAATCAGCCCCAGCATTTT	CASSLVEGSNQPQHF
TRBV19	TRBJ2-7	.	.	TGTGCCCTAGAGACGGAAAAGCCCTACGAGCAGTACTTC	CALETEKPYEQYF